This T cell receptor (beta chain) derives from a study of Graves' ophthalmopathy and Graves' hyperthyroidism (dated by TCRdb to the late 2010s). Background for the entire study: Peripheral blood was collected at initial diagnosis, before any treatment. After sampling, hyperthyroidism patients received methimazole starting at 30 mg daily, and ophthalmopathy patients received high-dose intravenous methylprednisolone. In more than five hyperthyroidism patients, T-cell repertoires of thyroid tissue and blood were compared. In total, 135 blood samples were TCR-sequenced: 40 to 45 ophthalmopathy, over 70 hyperthyroidism and around 17 hyperthyroidism-to-ophthalmopathy patients. TCR beta repertoire signatures were used to distinguish Graves' ophthalmopathy from Graves' hyperthyroidism and to predict progression to ophthalmopathy. To explore V-J signatures distinguishing ophthalmopathy from hyperthyroidism, a discovery set of 100 patients (roughly 42 ophthalmopathy, over 55 stable hyperthyroidism) was enrolled. An independent validation cohort was composed of fewer than 20 hyperthyroidism patients and about 16 patients who later progressed from hyperthyroidism to ophthalmopathy. What the authors observed across the whole study: Most of the expanded thyroid clonotypes with a frequency above 0.001 were also detected in blood, and it was suggested that the thyroid immune response may be reflected by blood repertoires. Sample size was not predetermined statistically, and investigators were not blinded to group allocation. In validation, the model predicted ophthalmopathy progression with about 71% sensitivity and less than 80% specificity; 12 predicted patients were CT-confirmed with GO in a median of about 6.1 months. In cross-validation, the 13-signature model distinguished ophthalmopathy from stable hyperthyroidism with approximately 85% sensitivity and about 84% specificity, and in the test set the corresponding values were about 80% and 75%.

Based on the germline V gene, the CDR1 and CDR2 sequences are SNHLY and FYNNEI. The junction carries 12 bases between V and J, which are trimmed by 4 bases and 3 bases respectively. Counted from cysteine to phenylalanine, this CDR3 has 14 amino acids. The DNA shown is the 42-base CDR3, in frame from base 1. This clonotype was found many times. Its antigen specificity is not known. Base qualities are not recorded, but no much larger clone differs from it by a single base. The ophthalmopathy patients had moderately to severely active disease, with a Clinical Activity Score of 3 or higher, a NOSPECS grade of 4 or higher, and a disease duration of less than 3 months. Patients were excluded if they had other autoimmune diseases, uncontrolled infections, pregnancy or lactation. Diagnosis was based on clinical symptoms, serum thyroxine, TRAb, thyroid ultrasound and orbital computed tomography. Using Ficoll-Paque density gradient centrifugation, PBMCs were isolated from less than 11 ml of fresh peripheral blood. Total RNA was extracted with Trizol reagent and quality-checked on an Agilent 2100 Bioanalyzer.

TCR beta CDR3 regions were amplified from RNA transcripts for repertoire sequencing. The first round was an RT-PCR using HTBI primers with the Qiagen OneStep RT-PCR kit, and this first round was followed by a second-round multiplex PCR, then size selection and purification. Sequencing of the libraries was carried out on an Illumina HiSeq2000 in paired-end mode with 100 bp reads. Processing in the source paper ran as follows. SOAPnuke was used to process the reads, throwing out any read that had adapters, had uncalled bases, had a mean Phred below 15, or lacked an exact constant-primer or identifier match. High-quality paired reads were merged with COPE v1.2.5. Each unique nucleotide sequence was treated as a clonotype, and MiTCR v1.1 was used to align the clonotypes to the IMGT TRB V, D and J references. Only V-J combinations with frequency above 0.0001 were analysed, covering around 99% of repertoires. For each V-J combination, a TCR clonal expansion and chaos score was defined as the ratio of F50 clonal expansion to chaos observed in the TCRdist matrix. Welch's t-statistics and random forest were used to narrow the features down to over ten V-J combinations, which were then fed into a naive Bayes classifier. Thyroid-blood repertoire similarity was quantified with the Morisita-Horn index. TCRdb trimmed public reads at Q25 via fastp, called clones via MiXCR and kept in-frame beta chains. Each entry merges the rows of one CDR3 protein and shows their most common DNA and genes. V and J calls and clone size were set by TCRdb, not the authors. This sample comprises about 230,000 distinct CDR3 sequences, about 46% of them detected only once. The biggest ten clones account for roughly half of the sample.

This clonotype was sampled from an adult man with Graves' ophthalmopathy. Sequenced material: peripheral blood. Recombination connected TRBV2 to TRBJ1-2, with the identity of the D gene unclear. For the CDR3, the sequence is CASSGGLRYYGYTF. The bases read TGTGCCAGCAGTGGGGGTCTACGGTACTATGGCTACACCTTC.